This T cell receptor beta chain was recovered during a study of chronic HIV infection and antiretroviral therapy. TCRdb reprocessed the 5' RACE reads with MiXCR, giving one entry per CDR3 protein. The table lists more than 40,000 distinct CDR3 sequences, about a fifth of them singletons. The germline V gene encodes CDR1 MNHEY and CDR2 SMNVEV (reference sequence). V lost 8 bases and J lost 4, with 17 bases in between. This CDR3 has 14 residues. The rearrangement joins TRBV27 to TRBJ1-2, with no clear D. Sequenced input: peripheral blood. This TCR was sampled from an adult who had HIV and had not received antiretroviral therapy, or was an uninfected healthy control (not recorded which). The CDR3 DNA is TGTGCCAGCTCCGAGAGTACGGGAGGCTATGGCTACACCTTC. Its translation is CASSESTGGYGYTF.